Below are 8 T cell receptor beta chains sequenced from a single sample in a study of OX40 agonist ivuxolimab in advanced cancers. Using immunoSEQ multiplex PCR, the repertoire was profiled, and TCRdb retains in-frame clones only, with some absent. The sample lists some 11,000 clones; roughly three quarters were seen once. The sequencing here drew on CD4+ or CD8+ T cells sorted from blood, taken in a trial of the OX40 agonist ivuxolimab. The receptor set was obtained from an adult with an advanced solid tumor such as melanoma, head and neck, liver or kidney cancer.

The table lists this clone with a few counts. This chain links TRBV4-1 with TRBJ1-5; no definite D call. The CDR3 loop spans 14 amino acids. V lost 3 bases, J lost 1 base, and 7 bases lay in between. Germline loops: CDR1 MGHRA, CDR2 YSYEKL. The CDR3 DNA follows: TGCGCCAGCAGCCAGGTCATAAGCAATCAGCCCCAGCATTTT. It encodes CASSQVISNQPQHF.

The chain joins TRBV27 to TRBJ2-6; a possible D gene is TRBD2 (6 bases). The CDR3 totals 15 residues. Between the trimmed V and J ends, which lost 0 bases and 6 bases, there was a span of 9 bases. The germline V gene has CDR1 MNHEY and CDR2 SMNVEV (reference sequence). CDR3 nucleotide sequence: TGTGCCAGCAGTTTATCGACTAGTGTGGCCAACGTCCTGACTTTC. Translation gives CASSLSTSVANVLTF.

This CDR3 reads CASSLVTANYGYTF. CDR3 nucleotides: TGTGCCAGCAGCTTGGTGACAGCTAACTATGGCTACACCTTC. This sequence joins TRBV5-4 and TRBJ1-2; tentative D call: TRBD1 (5 bases). Germline V gives CDR1 SGHNT, CDR2 YYREEE (reference sequence). This CDR3 is built from 14 residues. Trimming pared 0 bases from V and 0 bases from J, leaving 6 bases between.

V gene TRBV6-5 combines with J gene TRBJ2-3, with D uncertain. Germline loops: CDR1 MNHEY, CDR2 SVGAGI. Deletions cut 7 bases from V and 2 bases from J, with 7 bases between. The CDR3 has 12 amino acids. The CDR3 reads CASTPYTDTQYF. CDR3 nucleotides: TGTGCCAGCACCCCTTACACAGATACGCAGTATTTT.

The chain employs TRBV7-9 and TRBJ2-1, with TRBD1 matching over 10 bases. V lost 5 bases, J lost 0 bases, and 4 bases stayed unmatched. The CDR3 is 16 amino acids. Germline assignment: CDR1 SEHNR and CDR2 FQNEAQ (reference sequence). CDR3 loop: CASSQGQGISYNEQFF. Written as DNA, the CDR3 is TGTGCCAGCAGCCAGGGACAGGGGATCTCCTACAATGAGCAGTTCTTC.

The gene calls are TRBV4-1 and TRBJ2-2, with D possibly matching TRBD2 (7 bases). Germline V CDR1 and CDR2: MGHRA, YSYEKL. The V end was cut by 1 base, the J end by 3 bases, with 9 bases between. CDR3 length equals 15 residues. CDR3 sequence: CASSQAGGDTGELFF. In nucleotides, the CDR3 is TGCGCCAGCAGCCAAGCGGGGGGCGACACCGGGGAGCTGTTTTTT.

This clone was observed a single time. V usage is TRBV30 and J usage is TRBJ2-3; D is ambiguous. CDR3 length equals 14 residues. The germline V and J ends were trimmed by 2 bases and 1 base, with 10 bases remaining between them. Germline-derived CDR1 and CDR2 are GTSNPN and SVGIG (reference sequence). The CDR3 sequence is CAWSLAGRTDTQYF. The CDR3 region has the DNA TGTGCCTGGAGTCTTGCAGGTCGCACAGATACGCAGTATTTT.

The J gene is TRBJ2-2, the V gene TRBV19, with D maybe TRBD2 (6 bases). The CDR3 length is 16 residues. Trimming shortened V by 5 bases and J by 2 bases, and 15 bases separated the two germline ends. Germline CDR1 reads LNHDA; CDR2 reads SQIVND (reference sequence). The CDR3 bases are TGTGCCAGTAGTCCGGCCGGGACTTTAAACACCGGGGAGCTGTTTTTT. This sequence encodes CASSPAGTLNTGELFF.